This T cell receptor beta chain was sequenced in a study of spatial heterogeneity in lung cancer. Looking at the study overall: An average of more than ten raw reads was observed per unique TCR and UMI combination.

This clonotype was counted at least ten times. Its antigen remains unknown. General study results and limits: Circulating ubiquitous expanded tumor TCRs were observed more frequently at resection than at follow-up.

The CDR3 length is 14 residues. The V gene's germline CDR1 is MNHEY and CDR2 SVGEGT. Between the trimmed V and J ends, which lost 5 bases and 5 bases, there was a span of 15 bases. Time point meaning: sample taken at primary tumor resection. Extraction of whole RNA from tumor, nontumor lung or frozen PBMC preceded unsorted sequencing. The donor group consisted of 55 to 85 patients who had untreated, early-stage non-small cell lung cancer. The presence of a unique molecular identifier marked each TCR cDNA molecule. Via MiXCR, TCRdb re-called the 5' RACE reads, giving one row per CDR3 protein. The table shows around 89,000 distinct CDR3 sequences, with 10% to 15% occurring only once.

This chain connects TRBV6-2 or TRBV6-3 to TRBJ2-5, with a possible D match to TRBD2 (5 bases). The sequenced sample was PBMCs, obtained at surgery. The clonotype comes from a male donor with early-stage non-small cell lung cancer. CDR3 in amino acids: CASSQGLPVETQYF. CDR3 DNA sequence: TGTGCCAGCAGTCAAGGACTCCCCGTGGAGACCCAGTACTTC.